Shown below are 19 T cell receptor beta chains from a single sample sequenced in a study of cytomegalovirus exposure and HLA in healthy donors. Primers for the PCR totalled 60 Vbeta and 13 Jbeta. Assay: immunoSEQ multiplex PCR; the TCRdb copy retains only in-frame clones and omits some. In all, the sample yields about 150,000 clones. Sample: PBMCs. Receptors originate from a woman in her forties or fifties in good health and CMV-seronegative.

V is TRBV9 and J is TRBJ2-7; perhaps TRBD1 as D (6 bases). The CDR3 consists of 13 residues. The V end lost 0 bases, the J end lost 6 bases, and 10 bases lay between the germline ends. Per the germline V gene, CDR1 is SGDLS and CDR2 is YYNGEE. CDR3: CASSVDVGAEQYF. The CDR3 DNA reads as TGTGCCAGCAGCGTAGACGTGGGGGCCGAGCAGTACTTC.

The chain recombines TRBV28 with TRBJ2-2; 10 nucleotides match TRBD2. V lost 4 bases and J lost 3; bases outside the gene matches: 8. CDR3 length equals 17 residues. Germline CDR1 and CDR2: MDHEN and SYDVKM. Written as DNA, the CDR3 is TGTGCCAGCAGTTCCATACTAGCGGGGACTTACACCGGGGAGCTGTTTTTT. Amino acid sequence: CASSSILAGTYTGELFF.

The J gene is TRBJ1-5, the V gene TRBV28, with D perhaps TRBD1 (5 bases). Per germline, CDR1 MDHEN and CDR2 SYDVKM. The CDR3 sequence is 15 residues long. Between the trimmed V and J ends, which lost 4 bases and 0 bases, there was a span of 10 bases. The CDR3 DNA reads TGTGCCAGCAGTTCCGACAGACCTAGCAATCAGCCCCAGCATTTT. Protein: CASSSDRPSNQPQHF.

The J gene is TRBJ2-2, the V gene TRBV7-7; 13 nucleotides align to TRBD2. The CDR3 sequence is 16 residues long. With V trimmed by 4 bases and J by 4 bases, 3 bases remained unmatched. Germline-derived CDR1 and CDR2 are SSHAT and FNYEAQ (reference sequence). The DNA for the CDR3 is TGTGCCAGCAGCTGGGGACTAGCGGGACCCACCGGGGAGCTGTTTTTT. It translates to CASSWGLAGPTGELFF.

J is TRBJ1-2 and V is TRBV4-3; D is unclear. The CDR3 contains 14 residues. V was pared by 1 base and J by 8 bases, with 14 bases between. CDR1 LGHNA and CDR2 YSLEER come from the germline V gene. CDR3 sequence reads: CASSQAPGTGGYTF. CDR3 DNA: TGCGCCAGCAGCCAAGCCCCGGGCACGGGGGGCTACACCTTC.

The chain is built from TRBV2 and TRBJ1-3; D gene ambiguous. Germline CDR1 SNHLY, CDR2 FYNNEI. The CDR3 covers 12 residues. V lost 5 bases to trimming and J lost 4 bases, with 6 bases between them. CDR3 region: CASSLGGNTIYF. The CDR3 DNA reads TGTGCCAGCAGTTTGGGCGGAAACACCATATATTTT.

The chain carries TRBV28 and TRBJ2-1; 7 nucleotides agree with TRBD2. Germline V CDR1 and CDR2: MDHEN, SYDVKM. The CDR3 contains 15 residues. The V and J ends lost 3 bases and 2 bases, in that order; junction bases with no gene match: 4. The CDR3: CASSLSGLAYNEQFF. CDR3 sequence (DNA): TGTGCCAGCAGTTTGTCCGGACTAGCCTACAATGAGCAGTTCTTC.

In the case of this clone: Within the sample, other DNA sequences also encode this same CDR3. V is TRBV4-3 and J is TRBJ1-5; D might be TRBD1 (5 bases). V was shortened by 0 bases and J by 6 bases, with 6 bases between the two germline ends. Germline CDR1 reads LGHNA; CDR2 reads YSLEER. This CDR3 has 13 residues. The CDR3 sequence: CASSQDGAQPQHF. As DNA, the CDR3 is TGCGCCAGCAGCCAAGATGGGGCTCAGCCCCAGCATTTT.

The chain employs TRBV5-6 and TRBJ2-7, with 10 bases that match TRBD2. CDR1 and CDR2 (germline): SGHDT, YYEEEE. The V segment lost 0 bases and the J segment 2 bases; nucleotides outside the gene matches: 2. CDR3 length equals 15 residues. CDR3 in DNA: TGTGCCAGCAGCTTGGGAGCGGGAGGGACCTACGAGCAGTACTTC. Residues: CASSLGAGGTYEQYF.

V is TRBV12-5 and J is TRBJ2-6; D is perhaps TRBD2 (5 bases). The germline V gene encodes CDR1 LGHNT and CDR2 FRNRAP. Trimming shortened V by 4 bases and J by 2 bases, and 9 bases separated the two germline ends. The CDR3 runs 15 residues. CDR3 DNA sequence: TGTGCTAGTGGTTCCTCGAGGGCTGGGGCCAACGTCCTGACTTTC. As protein: CASGSSRAGANVLTF.

This chain links TRBV5-6 with TRBJ1-5, with D maybe TRBD1 (6 bases). Trimming shortened V by 1 base and J by 3 bases, and 14 bases separated the two germline ends. Germline V CDR1 and CDR2: SGHDT, YYEEEE. The CDR3 length is 16 residues. The CDR3 sequence: CASSLRAGVINQPQHF. DNA of the CDR3: TGTGCCAGCAGCTTGAGGGCAGGGGTTATCAATCAGCCCCAGCATTTT.

The chain has TRBV20-1 and TRBJ2-3; D is ambiguous. The V gene's germline CDR1 is DFQATT and CDR2 SNEGSKA (reference sequence). The CDR3 totals 11 residues. V dropped 0 bases and J dropped 5 bases, with 3 bases sitting between them. CDR3 nucleotides: TGCAGTGCTAGAGATCAAGATACGCAGTATTTT. Residues: CSARDQDTQYF.

CDR3 nucleotide sequence: TGTGCCAGCTCCGGGATCATGAACACTGAAGCTTTCTTT. This encodes CASSGIMNTEAFF. This chain links TRBV6-1 with TRBJ1-1; no reliable D call. The V gene's germline CDR1 is MNHNS and CDR2 SASEGT. This CDR3 is built from 13 residues. Trimming took off 8 bases at V and 0 bases at J, with 10 bases between the two ends.

The V and J genes are TRBV2 and TRBJ1-2, with D possibly being TRBD1 (6 bases). CDR1 is SNHLY and CDR2 is FYNNEI in the germline V gene. The CDR3 runs 12 residues. Trimming took 4 bases from V and 8 from J, leaving 11 bases between them. The CDR3 DNA sequence: TGTGCCAGCAGTGTACAGGGTCGAGGCTACACCTTC. Its protein is CASSVQGRGYTF.

The V and J genes are TRBV28 and TRBJ2-7; 8 positions agree with TRBD2. After removal of 5 bases from V and 7 bases from J, the junction contained 10 bases not matched to a gene. CDR1 MDHEN and CDR2 SYDVKM come from the germline V gene. The CDR3 is 14 amino acids. The CDR3 DNA sequence: TGTGCCAGCAGTCAAGCGGGAGAAGCTGGGGAGCAGTACTTC. It encodes CASSQAGEAGEQYF.

This chain uses TRBV19 with TRBJ2-1; TRBD2 aligns across 13 bases. The V segment lost 5 bases and the J segment 8 bases; nucleotides outside the gene matches: 3. This CDR3 contains 14 residues. Germline values: CDR1 LNHDA, CDR2 SQIVND (reference sequence). In DNA, the CDR3 is TGTGCCAGTAGTGAGGGACTAGCGGGACATGAGCAGTTCTTC. Encoded protein: CASSEGLAGHEQFF.

The chain couples TRBV5-1 to TRBJ1-1, with TRBD1 identical over 8 bases. The germline V gene encodes CDR1 SGHRS and CDR2 YFSETQ. The CDR3 runs to 17 residues. V lost 0 bases, J lost 8 bases, and 15 bases stayed unmatched. The DNA of the CDR3 is TGCGCCAGCAGCTTGGATCCTAAAACAGGGGGTTCGGGGGAAGCTTTCTTT. This translates into CASSLDPKTGGSGEAFF.

The rearrangement joins TRBV5-1 to TRBJ1-1, with 9 bases lining up with TRBD1. Germline V gene data show CDR1 as SGHRS and CDR2 as YFSETQ. The CDR3 length is 11 residues. V shed 4 bases, J shed 11 bases, and the junction held 3 bases outside the gene matches. The CDR3: CASSQQGAAFF. As DNA, the CDR3 is TGCGCCAGCAGCCAACAGGGGGCGGCTTTCTTT.

This chain connects TRBV5-1 to TRBJ2-3; TRBD1 agrees at 9 bases. The germline CDR1 and CDR2 sequences are SGHRS and YFSETQ. Trimming took 4 bases from V and 5 from J; bases not matched to a gene: 8. The CDR3 is made up of 15 amino acids. CDR3 nucleotide sequence: TGCGCCAGCAGCCCCGGGACAGGGAGTGGAGATACGCAGTATTTT. It yields the protein CASSPGTGSGDTQYF.